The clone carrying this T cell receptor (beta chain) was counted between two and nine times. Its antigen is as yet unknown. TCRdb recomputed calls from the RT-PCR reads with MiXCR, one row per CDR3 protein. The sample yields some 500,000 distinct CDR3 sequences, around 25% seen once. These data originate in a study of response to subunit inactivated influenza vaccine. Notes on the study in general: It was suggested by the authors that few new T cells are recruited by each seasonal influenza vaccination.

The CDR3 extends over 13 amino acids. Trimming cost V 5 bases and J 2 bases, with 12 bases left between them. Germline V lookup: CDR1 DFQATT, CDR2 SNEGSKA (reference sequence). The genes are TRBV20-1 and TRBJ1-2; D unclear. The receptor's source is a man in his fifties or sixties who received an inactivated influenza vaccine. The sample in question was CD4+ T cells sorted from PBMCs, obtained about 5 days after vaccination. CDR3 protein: CSAGVADNYGYTF. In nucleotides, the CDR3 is TGCAGTGCTGGGGTCGCGGACAACTATGGCTACACCTTC.